These T cell receptor beta chains were read from a single sample in a study of T cells after yellow fever vaccination. MiXCR was run by TCRdb on the 5' RACE reads, yielding one entry per CDR3 protein. The sample contains under 300,000 distinct CDR3 sequences, 6.5% to 8.5% of which appear only once. This sample comprised CD4+ T cells sorted from PBMCs, obtained 15 days after the yellow fever booster vaccination. Receptors originate from a young man who received the YFV17D yellow fever vaccine. Each CDR3 is given with its conserved first and last residue. Each record gives: V gene, J gene, D gene, CDR3 protein. D genes are given only for firm matches.

TRBV5-4	TRBJ2-3	TRBD2	CASSLGASGNWGTDTQYF
TRBV30	TRBJ2-1	NA	CAWTFHNEQFF
TRBV9	TRBJ2-3	NA	CASSPRGGTGGDTQYF
TRBV12-3/TRBV12-4	TRBJ1-1	NA	CASRTGLVEAFF
TRBV28	TRBJ2-7	NA	CASSLRGNEQYF
TRBV29-1	TRBJ2-1	NA	CSVMSSNEQFF
TRBV20-1	TRBJ1-3	NA	CSARVPGSGNTIYF
TRBV20-1	TRBJ2-7	TRBD2	CSAPGSGTEPYEQYF
TRBV12-3/TRBV12-4	TRBJ2-3	TRBD1	CASSWTGLGDTQYF
TRBV5-1	TRBJ1-1	NA	CASSFGGEGRTEAFF
TRBV4-2	TRBJ2-4	TRBD1	CASSPPGQKNIQYF